This note documents a single T cell receptor (beta chain) sequence. This specimen belongs to a study of PD-L1 blockade in urothelial cancer. Study in general: Atezolizumab, begun by patients in the mid-2010s, was given at 1,200 mg intravenously every 3 weeks. Blood yielded a median of approximately 150,000 T cells per sample.

The time point here: peripheral blood 6 weeks after treatment start. Data came from immunoSEQ multiplex PCR; TCRdb stores just in-frame clones and leaves some out. The profile shows about 30,000 clones, about 89% of them singletons. J gave up 6 bases and V 3 bases, and 14 bases lay outside the gene matches. CDR1 and CDR2 (germline): SGHNT, YENEEA. The CDR3 loop spans 16 amino acids. This TCR was recovered from a man of 80 years or more with urothelial cancer. The chain couples TRBV11-3 to TRBJ2-7, with 7 bases that match TRBD1. The material sequenced was PBMCs, taken around atezolizumab (anti-PD-L1) treatment. The CDR3 loop is CASSFNRDSFMCEQYF. CDR3 DNA sequence: TGTGCCAGCAGCTTCAACAGGGACAGCTTTATGTGCGAGCAGTACTTC.